The 20 T cell receptor beta chains given below trace back to one sample, sequenced in a study of CD8 T cells in ankylosing spondylitis. Their specific antigens are unknown. TCRdb re-called the 5' RACE reads through MiXCR, storing one row per CDR3 protein. The sample carries some 220,000 distinct CDR3 sequences, approximately 7.3% recorded once. General observations from the study: Seemingly distinctive of ankylosing spondylitis blood was a TCR beta motif formed by eight highly homologous variants.

Sequencing input: blood, either unsorted or a sorted T cell fraction (not recorded which). These TCRs come from a male donor with ankylosing spondylitis.

This clonotype was counted only a few times. The J gene is TRBJ2-1, the V gene TRBV28; 10 bases agree with TRBD2. CDR3 length equals 16 residues. Per germline, CDR1 MDHEN and CDR2 SYDVKM. Trimming cost V 8 bases and J 4 bases; bases outside gene matches: 11. CDR3: CASEPIAGGTYNEQFF. In DNA form, the CDR3 reads TGTGCCAGCGAACCAATAGCGGGAGGCACTTACAATGAGCAGTTCTTC.

This clonotype was recorded at least ten times. The chain couples TRBV5-1 to TRBJ2-2; the D is unclear. The CDR3 covers 12 residues. V was clipped by 4 bases and J by 6 bases, with 7 bases between them. The germline V gene has CDR1 SGHRS and CDR2 YFSETQ. This CDR3 is CASSLYAGELFF. The DNA for the CDR3 is TGCGCCAGCAGCCTGTACGCCGGGGAGCTGTTTTTT.

This clonotype was observed many times. This chain joins TRBV4-1 and TRBJ1-5, with D perhaps TRBD1 (5 bases). Trimming took 3 bases from V and 6 from J, leaving 12 bases between them. CDR1 and CDR2 (germline): MGHRA, YSYEKL. This CDR3 contains 14 residues. CDR3 sequence (DNA): TGCGCCAGCAGCCACTTGGGACTCGCTCAGCCCCAGCATTTT. It translates to CASSHLGLAQPQHF.

The rearrangement joins TRBV9 to TRBJ1-2, with TRBD1 matching over 9 bases. The V gene's germline CDR1 is SGDLS and CDR2 YYNGEE. V lost 4 bases, J lost 5 bases, and 6 bases stayed unmatched. The CDR3 contains 14 residues. This chain's CDR3 is CASSPADRGYGYTF. Here the CDR3 DNA reads TGTGCCAGCAGCCCAGCGGACAGGGGATATGGCTACACCTTC.

At least ten counts were recorded for this clonotype. The chain joins TRBV7-9 to TRBJ2-5; 9 nucleotides agree with TRBD2. With V trimmed by 1 base and J by 1 base, 4 bases remained unmatched. CDR3 size: 16 residues. The germline CDR1 and CDR2 sequences are SEHNR and FQNEAQ (reference sequence). For the CDR3, the DNA is TGTGCCAGCAGCTTAGAGCGGGGGGACCCCCAAGAGACCCAGTACTTC. Protein product: CASSLERGDPQETQYF.

This clonotype came up many times. V is TRBV12-3 or TRBV12-4 and J is TRBJ2-4, with D unresolved. The CDR3 loop spans 13 amino acids. V dropped 4 bases and J dropped 4 bases, with 8 bases sitting between them. The CDR3 loop reads CASSSGYKNIQYF. In DNA form, the CDR3 reads TGTGCCAGCAGTTCTGGCTATAAAAACATTCAGTACTTC.

This chain joins TRBV19 and TRBJ1-6, with D unresolved. V was clipped by 5 bases and J by 10 bases, with 12 bases between them. There are 13 residues in the CDR3. Germline V gene lookup returns CDR1 LNHDA and CDR2 SQIVND (reference sequence). CDR3 nucleotide sequence: TGTGCCAGTAGTGTGGAAGTCAGCTCACCCCTCCACTTT. It specifies CASSVEVSSPLHF.

This clonotype came up many times. The chain is built from TRBV28 and TRBJ2-5, with D tentatively TRBD2 (6 bases). The CDR3 extends over 14 amino acids. With 2 bases removed from V and 4 bases from J, the gap between germline ends came to 11 bases. Germline CDR1 and CDR2: MDHEN and SYDVKM. The DNA for the CDR3 is TGTGCCAGCAGTTTAGAGACTAGGACAGAGACCCAGTACTTC. As protein: CASSLETRTETQYF.

The sample holds many counts of this clonotype. The V call is TRBV7-6, the J call TRBJ1-1, with TRBD1 as a possible D gene (6 bases). The CDR3 extends over 14 amino acids. CDR1 is SGHVS and CDR2 is FNYEAQ in the germline V gene. Trimming removed 5 bases from V and 5 bases from J, with 15 bases in between. In DNA form, the CDR3 reads TGTGCCAGCAGCCAACAAACAGGGAATACTGAAGCTTTCTTT. Encoded protein: CASSQQTGNTEAFF.

CDR3 region: CASSLAPGAGWHEQYF. CDR3 nucleotide sequence: TGTGCCAGCAGCTTAGCCCCCGGAGCGGGATGGCACGAGCAGTACTTC. The chain is built from TRBV11-2 and TRBJ2-7; 7 bases match TRBD2. Looked up from germline, CDR1 is SGHAT and CDR2 is FQNNGV. The CDR3 sequence is 16 residues long. The V segment lost 1 base and the J segment 5 bases; nucleotides outside the gene matches: 11.

This chain connects TRBV9 to TRBJ2-7; no clear D. CDR1 is SGDLS, CDR2 YYNGEE, per germline. There are 14 residues in the CDR3. V lost 0 bases and J lost 0, with 7 bases in between. For the CDR3, the DNA is TGTGCCAGCAGCGTAGTTAGCAGCTCCTACGAGCAGTACTTC. Protein product: CASSVVSSSYEQYF.

This clonotype was observed many times. CDR3 sequence reads: CASSWYTRTSLYEQYF. CDR3 nucleotide sequence: TGTGCCAGCAGCTGGTATACTCGTACTAGCCTATACGAGCAGTACTTC. The J gene is TRBJ2-7, the V gene TRBV7-8; possibly TRBD2 for D (6 bases). Germline assignment: CDR1 SGHVS and CDR2 FQNEAQ. CDR3 length: 16 residues. V lost 4 bases to trimming and J lost 4 bases, with 20 bases between them. The complete variable domain, with remaining parts taken from reference TRBV7-8 and TRBJ2-7, reads GAGVSQSPRYKVAKRGQDVALRCDPISGHVSLFWYQQALGQGPEFLTYFQNEAQLDKSGLPSDRFFAERPEGSVSTLKIQRTQQEDSAVYLCASSWYTRTSLYEQYFGPGTRLTVT.

This clonotype was recorded many times. This chain uses TRBV29-1 with TRBJ1-1; D is unclear. The CDR3 covers 13 residues. With 6 bases removed from V and 11 bases from J, the gap between germline ends came to 22 bases. CDR1 and CDR2 from the germline V gene are SQVTM and ANQGSEA. The CDR3 nucleotides read TGCAGCGTCGCACCGGACGCCTGGGCTTGGGCTTTCTTT. This sequence encodes CSVAPDAWAWAFF.

This clonotype has at least ten counts. V is TRBV5-5 and J is TRBJ2-7, with D possibly TRBD1 on 6 matching bases. Germline CDR1 reads SGHKS; CDR2 reads YYEKEE (reference sequence). V dropped 4 bases and J dropped 2 bases, with 10 bases sitting between them. The CDR3 spans 13 residues. The CDR3 protein is CASSPDRAYEQYF. The CDR3 nucleotides read TGTGCCAGCAGCCCGGACAGAGCCTACGAGCAGTACTTC.

This clonotype was seen repeatedly, ten times or more. The chain recombines TRBV7-8 with TRBJ1-6; 12 positions match TRBD1. CDR3 size: 17 residues. J was trimmed by 8 bases and V by 1 base; bases with no gene match: 6. Germline CDR1 reads SGHVS; CDR2 reads FQNEAQ. The CDR3 here is CASSLGSGTGGHSPLHF. The CDR3 DNA follows: TGTGCCAGCAGCTTAGGGTCTGGGACAGGGGGCCATTCACCCCTCCACTTT.

The rearrangement uses TRBV20-1 and TRBJ2-7; D not certain. V dropped 0 bases and J dropped 0 bases, with 9 bases sitting between them. Germline CDR1 is DFQATT and CDR2 is SNEGSKA (reference sequence). There are 14 residues in the CDR3. In DNA, the CDR3 is TGCAGTGCTAGAGAGCAGGCCCACTCCTACGAGCAGTACTTC. Protein sequence: CSAREQAHSYEQYF.

Many counts were recorded for this clonotype. The chain is built from TRBV12-3 or TRBV12-4 and TRBJ1-1; D not resolved. Deletions cut 0 bases from V and 0 bases from J, with 11 bases between. This CDR3 has 16 residues. CDR3 residues: CASSLAVRPVNTEAFF. Here the CDR3 DNA reads TGTGCCAGCAGTTTAGCGGTCCGGCCAGTGAACACTGAAGCTTTCTTT.

This clonotype was seen more than once but under ten times. In DNA form, the CDR3 reads TGTGCCACCAGCAGAGGTCCTAATAAATATGGCTACACCTTC. It specifies CATSRGPNKYGYTF. The V and J genes are TRBV15 and TRBJ1-2; no clear D. This CDR3 comprises 14 residues. CDR1 and CDR2 (germline): LNHNV, YYDKDF (reference sequence). Trimming removed 1 base at V and 5 bases at J, with 11 bases between.

This clonotype showed up just a few times. The rearrangement links TRBV6-2 or TRBV6-3 to TRBJ1-1, with a possible D match to TRBD1 (5 bases). The CDR3 has 11 amino acids. The germline V gene has CDR1 MNHEY and CDR2 SVGEGT. Trimming pared 0 bases from V and 11 bases from J, leaving 7 bases between. CDR3 residues: CASSYSWGAFF. The CDR3, as DNA: TGTGCCAGCAGTTACTCGTGGGGGGCTTTCTTT.

This clonotype was detected many times. The chain carries TRBV10-1 and TRBJ2-3, with TRBD2 matching 8 bases. Trimming at V came to 1 base and at J to 4 bases, leaving 7 bases not matched to a gene. Germline values: CDR1 WNHNN, CDR2 SYGVQD (reference sequence). The CDR3 is made up of 16 amino acids. The DNA for the CDR3 is TGCGCCAGCAGTGAGTTGGGACTAGGGGACGCAGATACGCAGTATTTT. It specifies CASSELGLGDADTQYF.